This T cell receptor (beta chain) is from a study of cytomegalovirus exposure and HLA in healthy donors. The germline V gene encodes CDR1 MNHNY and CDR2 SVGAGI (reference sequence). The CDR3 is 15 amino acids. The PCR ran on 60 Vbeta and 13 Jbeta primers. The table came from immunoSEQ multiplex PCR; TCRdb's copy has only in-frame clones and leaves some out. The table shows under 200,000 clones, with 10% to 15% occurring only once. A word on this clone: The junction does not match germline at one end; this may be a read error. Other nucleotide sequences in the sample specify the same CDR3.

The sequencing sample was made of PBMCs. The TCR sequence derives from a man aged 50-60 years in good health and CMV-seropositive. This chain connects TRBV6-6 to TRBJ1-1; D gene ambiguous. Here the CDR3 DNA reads TGTGCCAGCAGTTACGCGGGATCGTCCAGCACTGAAGCTTTCTTC. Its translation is CASSYAGSSSTEAFF.